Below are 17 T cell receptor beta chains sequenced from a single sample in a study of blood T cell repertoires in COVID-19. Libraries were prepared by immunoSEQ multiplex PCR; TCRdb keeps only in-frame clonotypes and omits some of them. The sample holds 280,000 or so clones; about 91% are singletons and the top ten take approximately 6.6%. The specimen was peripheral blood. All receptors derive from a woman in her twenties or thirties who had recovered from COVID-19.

The CDR3 region has the DNA TGTGCCAGCACCGATTCAGGTAAGAACACTGAAGCTTTCTTT. Encoded protein: CASTDSGKNTEAFF. The chain links TRBV21-1 to TRBJ1-1; no check of the table's D call, TRBD1, against the DNA was made. TRBV21-1 is described as a pseudogene. There are 14 residues in the CDR3.

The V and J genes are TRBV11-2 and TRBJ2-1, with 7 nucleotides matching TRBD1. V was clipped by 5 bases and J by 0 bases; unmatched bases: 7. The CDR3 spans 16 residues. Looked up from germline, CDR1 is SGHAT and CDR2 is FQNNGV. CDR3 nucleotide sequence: TGTGCCAGCAGCCACGGGACAGCCAGCTCCTACAATGAGCAGTTCTTC. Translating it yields CASSHGTASSYNEQFF.

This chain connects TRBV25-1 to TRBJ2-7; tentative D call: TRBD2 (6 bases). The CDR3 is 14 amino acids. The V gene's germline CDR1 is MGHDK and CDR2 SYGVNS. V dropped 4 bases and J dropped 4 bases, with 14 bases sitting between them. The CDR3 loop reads CASSGSRGTYEQYF. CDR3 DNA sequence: TGTGCCAGCAGTGGGAGCCGAGGGACTTACGAGCAGTACTTC.

The CDR3 protein is CASSPPLEGTYEQYF. CDR3 DNA: TGTGCCAGCAGTCCGCCCCTCGAGGGAACCTACGAGCAGTACTTC. The V and J genes are TRBV27 and TRBJ2-7, with D tentatively TRBD2 (5 bases). V lost 5 bases to trimming and J lost 2 bases, with 16 bases between them. The CDR3 loop spans 15 amino acids. The germline V gene encodes CDR1 MNHEY and CDR2 SMNVEV (reference sequence).

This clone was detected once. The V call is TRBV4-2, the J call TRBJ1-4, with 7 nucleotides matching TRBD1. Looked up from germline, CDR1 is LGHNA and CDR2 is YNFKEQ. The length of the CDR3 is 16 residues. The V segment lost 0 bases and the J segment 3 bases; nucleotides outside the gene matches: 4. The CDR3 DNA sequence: TGTGCCAGCAGCCAAGATCCCGGGACAGCTAATGAAAAACTGTTTTTT. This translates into CASSQDPGTANEKLFF.

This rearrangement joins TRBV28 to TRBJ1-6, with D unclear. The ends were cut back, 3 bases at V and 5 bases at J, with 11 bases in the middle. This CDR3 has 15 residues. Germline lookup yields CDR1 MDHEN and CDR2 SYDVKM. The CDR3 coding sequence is TGTGCCAGCAGTTTGCTTCCGGGGAATAATTCACCCCTCCACTTT. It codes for CASSLLPGNNSPLHF.

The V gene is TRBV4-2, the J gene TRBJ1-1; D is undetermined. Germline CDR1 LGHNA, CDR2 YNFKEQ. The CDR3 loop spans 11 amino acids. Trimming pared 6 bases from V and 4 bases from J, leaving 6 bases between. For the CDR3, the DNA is TGTGCCAGCAGTACAAGCACTGAAGCTTTCTTT. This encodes CASSTSTEAFF.

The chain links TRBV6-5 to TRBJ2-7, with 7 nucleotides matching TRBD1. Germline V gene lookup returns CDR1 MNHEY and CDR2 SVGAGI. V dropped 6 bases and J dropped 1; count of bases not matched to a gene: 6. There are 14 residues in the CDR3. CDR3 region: CASSQQGSSYEQYF. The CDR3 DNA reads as TGTGCCAGCAGCCAACAGGGGAGTTCCTACGAGCAGTACTTC.

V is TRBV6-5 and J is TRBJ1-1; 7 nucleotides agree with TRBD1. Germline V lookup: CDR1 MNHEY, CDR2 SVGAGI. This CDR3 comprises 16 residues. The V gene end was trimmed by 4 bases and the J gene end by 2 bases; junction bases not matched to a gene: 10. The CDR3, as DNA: TGTGCCAGCAGTTCCCGGACAGGCCGAAGTAACACTGAAGCTTTCTTT. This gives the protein CASSSRTGRSNTEAFF.

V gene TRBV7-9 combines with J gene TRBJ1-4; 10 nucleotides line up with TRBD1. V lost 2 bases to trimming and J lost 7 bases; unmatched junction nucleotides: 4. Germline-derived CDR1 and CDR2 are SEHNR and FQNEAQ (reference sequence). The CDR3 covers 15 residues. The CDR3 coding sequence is TGTGCCAGCAGCTTAAGACAGGGGGCGGTTGAAAAACTGTTTTTT. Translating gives CASSLRQGAVEKLFF. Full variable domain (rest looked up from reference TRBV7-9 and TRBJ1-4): DTGVSQNPRHKITKRGQNVTFRCDPISEHNRLYWYRQTLGQGPEFLTYFQNEAQLEKSRLLSDRFSAERPKGSFSTLEIQRTEQGDSAMYLCASSLRQGAVEKLFFGSGTQLSVL.

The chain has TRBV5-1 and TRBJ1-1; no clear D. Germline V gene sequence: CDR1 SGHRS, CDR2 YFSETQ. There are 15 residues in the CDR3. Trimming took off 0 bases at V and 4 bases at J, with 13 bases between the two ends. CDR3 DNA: TGCGCCAGCAGCTTGGTTCCGACACTTAGCACTGAAGCTTTCTTT. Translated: CASSLVPTLSTEAFF.

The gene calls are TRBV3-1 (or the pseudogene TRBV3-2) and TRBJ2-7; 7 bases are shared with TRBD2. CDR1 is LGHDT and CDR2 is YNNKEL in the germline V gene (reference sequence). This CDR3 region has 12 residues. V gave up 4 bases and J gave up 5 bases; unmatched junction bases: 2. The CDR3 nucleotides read TGTGCCAGCAGCCCTGGGAGGGACGAGCAGTACTTC. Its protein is CASSPGRDEQYF.

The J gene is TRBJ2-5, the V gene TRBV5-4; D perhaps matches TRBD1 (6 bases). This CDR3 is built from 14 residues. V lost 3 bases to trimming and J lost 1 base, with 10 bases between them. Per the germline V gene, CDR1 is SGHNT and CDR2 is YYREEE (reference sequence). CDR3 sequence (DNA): TGTGCCAGCAGCTCCGGACAGAGCCAAGAGACCCAGTACTTC. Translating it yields CASSSGQSQETQYF.

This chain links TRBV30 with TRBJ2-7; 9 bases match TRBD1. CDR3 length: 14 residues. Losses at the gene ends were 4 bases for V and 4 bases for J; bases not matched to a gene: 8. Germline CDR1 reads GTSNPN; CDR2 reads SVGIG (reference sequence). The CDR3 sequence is CAWKIRDRVYEQYF. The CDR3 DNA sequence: TGTGCCTGGAAGATCCGGGACAGGGTTTACGAGCAGTACTTC.

The CDR3 coding sequence is TGTGCCAGCAGCGACCAAGGGGGCCTGGTAGAGACCCAGTACTTC. It translates to CASSDQGGLVETQYF. The chain joins TRBV2 to TRBJ2-5; 7 nucleotides align to TRBD1. Trimming took 6 bases from V and 4 from J; bases not matched to a gene: 11. The CDR3 consists of 15 residues. In germline, CDR1 is SNHLY, CDR2 FYNNEI. Filled out from reference TRBV2 and TRBJ2-5, the complete variable domain reads EPEVTQTPSHQVTQMGQEVILRCVPISNHLYFYWYRQILGQKVEFLVSFYNNEISEKSEIFDDQFSVERPDGSNFTLKIRSTKLEDSAMYFCASSDQGGLVETQYFGPGTRLLVL.

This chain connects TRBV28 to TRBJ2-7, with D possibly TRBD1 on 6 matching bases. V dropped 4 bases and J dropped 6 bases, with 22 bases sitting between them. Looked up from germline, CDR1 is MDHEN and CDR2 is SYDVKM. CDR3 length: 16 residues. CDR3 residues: CASSSDSGYLHAEQYF. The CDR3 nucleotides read TGTGCCAGCAGTTCGGACAGCGGCTATCTCCACGCCGAGCAGTACTTC.

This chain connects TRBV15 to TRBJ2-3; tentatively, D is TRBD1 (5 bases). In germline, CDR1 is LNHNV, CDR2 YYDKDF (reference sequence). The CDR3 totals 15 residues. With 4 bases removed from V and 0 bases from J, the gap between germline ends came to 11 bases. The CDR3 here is CATSKTGSSTDTQYF. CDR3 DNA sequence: TGTGCCACCAGCAAAACAGGTTCTAGCACAGATACGCAGTATTTT.